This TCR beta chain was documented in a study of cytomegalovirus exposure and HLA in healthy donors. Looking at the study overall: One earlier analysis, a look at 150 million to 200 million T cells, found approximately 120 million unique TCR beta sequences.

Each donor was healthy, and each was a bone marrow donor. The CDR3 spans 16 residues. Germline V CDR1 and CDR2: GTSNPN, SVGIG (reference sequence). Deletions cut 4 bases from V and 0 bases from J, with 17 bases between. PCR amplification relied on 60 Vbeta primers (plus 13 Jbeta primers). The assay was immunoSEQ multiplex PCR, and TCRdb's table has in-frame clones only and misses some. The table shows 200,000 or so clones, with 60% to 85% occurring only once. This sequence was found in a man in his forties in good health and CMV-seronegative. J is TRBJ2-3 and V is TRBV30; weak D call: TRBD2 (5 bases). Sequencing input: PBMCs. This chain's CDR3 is CAWNLTRRFSTDTQYF. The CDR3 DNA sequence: TGTGCCTGGAACCTCACTAGGAGGTTTAGCACAGATACGCAGTATTTT. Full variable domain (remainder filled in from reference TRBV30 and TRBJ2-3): SQTIHQWPATLVQPVGSPLSLECTVEGTSNPNLYWYRQAAGRGLQLLFYSVGIGQISSEVPQNLSASRPQDRQFILSSKKLLLSDSGFYLCAWNLTRRFSTDTQYFGPGTRLTVL.